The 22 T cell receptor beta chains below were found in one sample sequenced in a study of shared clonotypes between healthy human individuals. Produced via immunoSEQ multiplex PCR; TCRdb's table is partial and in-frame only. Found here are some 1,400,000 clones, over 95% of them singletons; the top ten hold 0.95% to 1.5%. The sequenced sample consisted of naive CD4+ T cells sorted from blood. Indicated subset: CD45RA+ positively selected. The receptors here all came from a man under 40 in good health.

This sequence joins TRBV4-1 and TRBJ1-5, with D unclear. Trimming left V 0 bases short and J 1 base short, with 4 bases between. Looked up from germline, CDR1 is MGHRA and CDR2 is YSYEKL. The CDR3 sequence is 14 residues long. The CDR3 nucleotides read TGCGCCAGCAGCCAAGAATGGAGCAATCAGCCCCAGCATTTT. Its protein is CASSQEWSNQPQHF.

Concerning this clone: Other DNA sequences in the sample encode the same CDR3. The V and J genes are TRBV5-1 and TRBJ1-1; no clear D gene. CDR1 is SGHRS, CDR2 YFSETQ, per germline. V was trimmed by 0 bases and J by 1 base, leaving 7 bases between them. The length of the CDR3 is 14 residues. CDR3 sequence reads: CASSLVLPNTEAFF. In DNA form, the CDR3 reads TGCGCCAGCAGCTTGGTGTTACCGAACACTGAAGCTTTCTTT.

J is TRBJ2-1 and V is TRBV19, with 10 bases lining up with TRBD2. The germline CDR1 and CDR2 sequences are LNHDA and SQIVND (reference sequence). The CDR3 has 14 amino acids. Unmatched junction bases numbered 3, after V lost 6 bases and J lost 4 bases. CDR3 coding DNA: TGTGCCAGTAGAAGGACTAGCGGATACAATGAGCAGTTCTTC. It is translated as CASRRTSGYNEQFF.

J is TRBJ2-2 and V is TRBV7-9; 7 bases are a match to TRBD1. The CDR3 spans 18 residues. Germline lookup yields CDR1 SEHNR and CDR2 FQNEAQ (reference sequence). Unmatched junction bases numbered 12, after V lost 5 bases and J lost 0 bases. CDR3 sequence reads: CASSKRDRVTANTGELFF. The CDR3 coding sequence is TGTGCCAGCAGCAAGCGCGACAGGGTTACCGCGAACACCGGGGAGCTGTTTTTT. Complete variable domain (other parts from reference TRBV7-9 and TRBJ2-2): DTGVSQNPRHKITKRGQNVTFRCDPISEHNRLYWYRQTLGQGPEFLTYFQNEAQLEKSRLLSDRFSAERPKGSFSTLEIQRTEQGDSAMYLCASSKRDRVTANTGELFFGEGSRLTVL.

The CDR3 is CASSTVSYNEQFF. In DNA, the CDR3 is TGCGCCAGCAGTACCGTCTCCTACAATGAGCAGTTCTTC. V usage is TRBV10-2 and J usage is TRBJ2-1; no firm D call. Trimming shortened V by 5 bases and J by 0 bases, and 5 bases separated the two germline ends. The germline V gene has CDR1 WSHSY and CDR2 SAAADI. This CDR3 is 13 amino acids long.

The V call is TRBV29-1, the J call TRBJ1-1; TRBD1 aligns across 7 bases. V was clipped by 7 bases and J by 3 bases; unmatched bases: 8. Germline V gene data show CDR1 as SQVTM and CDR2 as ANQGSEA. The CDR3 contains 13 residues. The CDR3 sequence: CSAFDRVYTEAFF. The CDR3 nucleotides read TGCAGCGCTTTTGACAGGGTGTACACTGAAGCTTTCTTT.

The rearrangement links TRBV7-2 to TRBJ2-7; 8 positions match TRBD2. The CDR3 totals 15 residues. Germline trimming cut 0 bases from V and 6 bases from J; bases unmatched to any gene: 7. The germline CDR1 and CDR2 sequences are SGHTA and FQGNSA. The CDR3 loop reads CASSLAPSGHFEQYF. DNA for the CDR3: TGTGCCAGCAGCTTAGCTCCTAGCGGGCACTTCGAGCAGTACTTC. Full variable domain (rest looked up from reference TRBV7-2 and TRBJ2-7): GAGVSQSPSNKVTEKGKDVELRCDPISGHTALYWYRQSLGQGLEFLIYFQGNSAPDKSGLPSDRFSAERTGGSVSTLTIQRTQQEDSAVYLCASSLAPSGHFEQYFGPGTRLTVT.

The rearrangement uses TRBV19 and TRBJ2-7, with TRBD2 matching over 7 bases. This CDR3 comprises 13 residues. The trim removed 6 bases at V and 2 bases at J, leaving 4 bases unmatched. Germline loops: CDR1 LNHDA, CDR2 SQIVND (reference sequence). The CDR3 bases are TGTGCCAGTAGCTGGGGGACTACCTACGAGCAGTACTTC. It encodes CASSWGTTYEQYF. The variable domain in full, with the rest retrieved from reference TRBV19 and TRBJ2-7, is DGGITQSPKYLFRKEGQNVTLSCEQNLNHDAMYWYRQDPGQGLRLIYYSQIVNDFQKGDIAEGYSVSREKKESFPLTVTSAQKNPTAFYLCASSWGTTYEQYFGPGTRLTVT.

The CDR3: CASSLGRTKNNEQFF. As DNA, the CDR3 is TGTGCCAGCAGCTTAGGGCGGACAAAAAACAATGAGCAGTTCTTC. This chain uses TRBV7-2 with TRBJ2-1; tentative D call: TRBD1 (5 bases). The ends were cut back, 1 base at V and 5 bases at J, with 12 bases in the middle. The V gene's germline CDR1 is SGHTA and CDR2 FQGNSA. The CDR3 has 15 residues.

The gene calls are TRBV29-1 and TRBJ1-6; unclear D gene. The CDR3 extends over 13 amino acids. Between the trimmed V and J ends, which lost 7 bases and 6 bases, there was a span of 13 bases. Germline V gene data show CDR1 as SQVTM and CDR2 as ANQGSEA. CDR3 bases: TGCAGCGCGCGGGGATCGTTTAATTCACCCCTCCACTTT. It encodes CSARGSFNSPLHF.

CDR3 sequence reads: CASSLAQAEGYTF. The DNA for the CDR3 is TGTGCCAGCAGCTTGGCCCAGGCGGAAGGCTACACCTTC. V gene TRBV5-5 combines with J gene TRBJ1-2; no firm D call. V gave up 0 bases and J gave up 8 bases, with 11 bases separating them. The germline V gene has CDR1 SGHKS and CDR2 YYEKEE (reference sequence). The CDR3 loop spans 13 amino acids.

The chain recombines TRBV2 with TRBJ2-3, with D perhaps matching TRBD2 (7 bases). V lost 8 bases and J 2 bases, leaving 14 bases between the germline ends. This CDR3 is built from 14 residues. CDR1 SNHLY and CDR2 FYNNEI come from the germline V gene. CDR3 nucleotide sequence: TGTGCCAGCGGGAGGGACAAACTCACAGATACGCAGTATTTT. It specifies CASGRDKLTDTQYF.

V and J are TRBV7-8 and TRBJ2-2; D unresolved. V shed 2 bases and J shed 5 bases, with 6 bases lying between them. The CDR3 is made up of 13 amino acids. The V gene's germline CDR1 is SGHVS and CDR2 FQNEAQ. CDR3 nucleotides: TGTGCCAGCAGCTTAATGGGGACCGGGGAGCTGTTTTTT. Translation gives CASSLMGTGELFF.

In DNA form, the CDR3 reads TGTGCCACCAGTGTCTCCCCGGGACAGGGGCACGAGCAGTACTTC. This codes for CATSVSPGQGHEQYF. The chain has TRBV15 and TRBJ2-7; TRBD1 aligns across 10 bases. This CDR3 spans 15 amino acids. Germline V gene lookup returns CDR1 LNHNV and CDR2 YYDKDF (reference sequence). Germline trimming cut 6 bases from V and 5 bases from J; bases unmatched to any gene: 10.

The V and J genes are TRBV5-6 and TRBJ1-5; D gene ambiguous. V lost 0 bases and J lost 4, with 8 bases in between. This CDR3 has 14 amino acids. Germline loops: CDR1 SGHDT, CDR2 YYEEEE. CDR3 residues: CASSLATLNQPQHF. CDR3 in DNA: TGTGCCAGCAGCTTGGCCACACTGAATCAGCCCCAGCATTTT.

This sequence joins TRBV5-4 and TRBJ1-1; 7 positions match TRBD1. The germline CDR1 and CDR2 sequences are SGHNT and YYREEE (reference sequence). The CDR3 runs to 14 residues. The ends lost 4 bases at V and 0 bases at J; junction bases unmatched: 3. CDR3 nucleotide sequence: TGTGCCAGCAGCCCACAGGGGATGAACACTGAAGCTTTCTTT. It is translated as CASSPQGMNTEAFF.

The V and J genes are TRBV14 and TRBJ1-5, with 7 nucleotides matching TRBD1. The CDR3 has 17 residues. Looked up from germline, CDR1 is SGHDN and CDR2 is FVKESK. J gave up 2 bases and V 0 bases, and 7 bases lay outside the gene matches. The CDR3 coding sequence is TGTGCCAGCAGCCAAGAACCACCGACAGGGCGCAATCAGCCCCAGCATTTT. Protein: CASSQEPPTGRNQPQHF.

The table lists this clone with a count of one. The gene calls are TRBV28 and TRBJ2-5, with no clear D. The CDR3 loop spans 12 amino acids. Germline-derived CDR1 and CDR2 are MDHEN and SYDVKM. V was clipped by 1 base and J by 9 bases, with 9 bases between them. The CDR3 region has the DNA TGTGCCAGCAGTTTATTTTCGGCCCCCCAGTACTTC. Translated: CASSLFSAPQYF.

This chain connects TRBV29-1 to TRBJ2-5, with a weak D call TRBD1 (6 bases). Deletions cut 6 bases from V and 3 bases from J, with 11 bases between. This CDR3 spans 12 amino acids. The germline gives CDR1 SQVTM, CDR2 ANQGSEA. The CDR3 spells CSVMTGEETQYF. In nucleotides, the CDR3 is TGCAGCGTAATGACAGGAGAAGAGACCCAGTACTTC. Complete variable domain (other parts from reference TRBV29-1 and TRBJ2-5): SAVISQKPSRDICQRGTSLTIQCQVDSQVTMMFWYRQQPGQSLTLIATANQGSEATYESGFVIDKFPISRPNLTFSTLTVSNMSPEDSSIYLCSVMTGEETQYFGPGTRLLVL.

Here the CDR3 DNA reads TGTGCCAGCAGCTTAGACTCAGGCACAGATACGCAGTATTTT. Protein product: CASSLDSGTDTQYF. The chain has TRBV7-2 and TRBJ2-3, with D unclear. Germline V lookup: CDR1 SGHTA, CDR2 FQGNSA. V lost 1 base, J lost 1 base, and 6 bases lay in between. This CDR3 contains 14 residues.

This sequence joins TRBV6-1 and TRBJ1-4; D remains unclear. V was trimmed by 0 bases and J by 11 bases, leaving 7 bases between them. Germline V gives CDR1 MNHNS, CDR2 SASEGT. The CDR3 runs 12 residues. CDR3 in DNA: TGTGCCAGCAGTGAAGCTTGGGTGAAACTGTTTTTT. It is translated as CASSEAWVKLFF.

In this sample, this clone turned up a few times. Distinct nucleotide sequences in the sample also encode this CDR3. CDR3 protein: CASSPRPETQYF. CDR3 DNA: TGTGCCAGCTCACCACGCCCGGAGACCCAGTACTTC. The chain couples TRBV18 to TRBJ2-5; D ambiguous. CDR3 length: 12 residues. Trimming left V 1 base short and J 5 bases short, with 5 bases between. Germline assignment: CDR1 KGHSH and CDR2 LQKENI.